What follows is one T cell receptor beta chain and its context. With 3 bases removed from V and 0 bases from J, the gap between germline ends came to 14 bases. Germline V gene data show CDR1 as SGHVS and CDR2 as FNYEAQ. The CDR3 has 17 amino acids. Those who served as multiple sclerosis controls were treatment-naive patients with stable or active relapsing-remitting disease. Negative isolation yielded CD4+ and CD8+ T cells, and FACS enriched TEMRA cells. These data come from a study of CD8 T cells in Susac syndrome. RNA, at about 0.45 to 1 ug, was reverse transcribed with random hexamers. From the immunoSEQ multiplex PCR reads, TCRdb called clonotypes with MiXCR, one entry per CDR3 protein. This table has about 52,000 distinct CDR3 sequences, 93% appearing once.

Sequenced: CD8+ T cells from PBMCs. The chain couples TRBV7-6 to TRBJ1-4; D is possibly TRBD1 (5 bases). This TCR was recovered from a human donor with multiple sclerosis. This chain's CDR3 is CASSLRGAPATNEKLFF. The CDR3, as DNA: TGTGCCAGCAGCTTGCGTGGGGCGCCGGCAACTAATGAAAAACTGTTTTTT.